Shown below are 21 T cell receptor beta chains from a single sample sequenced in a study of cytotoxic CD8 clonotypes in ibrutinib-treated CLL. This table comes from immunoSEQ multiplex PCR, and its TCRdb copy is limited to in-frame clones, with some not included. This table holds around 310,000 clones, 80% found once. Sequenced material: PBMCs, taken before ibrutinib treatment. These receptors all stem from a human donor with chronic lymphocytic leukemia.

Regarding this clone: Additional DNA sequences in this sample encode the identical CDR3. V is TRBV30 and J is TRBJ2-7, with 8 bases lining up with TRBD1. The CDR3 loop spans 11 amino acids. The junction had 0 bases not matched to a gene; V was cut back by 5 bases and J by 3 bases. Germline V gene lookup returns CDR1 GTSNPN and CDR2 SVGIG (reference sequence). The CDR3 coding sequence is TGTGCCTGGGGACAGGGCTACGAGCAGTACTTC. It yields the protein CAWGQGYEQYF. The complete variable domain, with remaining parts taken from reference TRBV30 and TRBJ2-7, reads SQTIHQWPATLVQPVGSPLSLECTVEGTSNPNLYWYRQAAGRGLQLLFYSVGIGQISSEVPQNLSASRPQDRQFILSSKKLLLSDSGFYLCAWGQGYEQYFGPGTRLTVT.

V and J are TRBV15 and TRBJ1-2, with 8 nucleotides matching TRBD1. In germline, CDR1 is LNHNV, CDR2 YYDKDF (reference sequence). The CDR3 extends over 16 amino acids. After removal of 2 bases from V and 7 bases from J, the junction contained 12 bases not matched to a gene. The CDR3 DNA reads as TGTGCCACCAGCAGATCCTTGACAGGGGACTTCCCTGGCTACACCTTC. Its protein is CATSRSLTGDFPGYTF.

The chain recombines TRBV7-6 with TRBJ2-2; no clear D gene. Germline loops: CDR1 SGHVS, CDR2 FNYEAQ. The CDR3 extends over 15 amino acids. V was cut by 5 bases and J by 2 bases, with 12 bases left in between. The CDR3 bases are TGTGCCAGCAGCCAGATAGGGTCCAACACCGGGGAGCTGTTTTTT. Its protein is CASSQIGSNTGELFF.

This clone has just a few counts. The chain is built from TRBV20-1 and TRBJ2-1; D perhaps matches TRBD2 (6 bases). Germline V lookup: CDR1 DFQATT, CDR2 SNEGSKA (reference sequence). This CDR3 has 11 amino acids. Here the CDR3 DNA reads TGCAGCGGGGGACCCTACAATGAGCAGTTCTTC. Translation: CSGGPYNEQFF.

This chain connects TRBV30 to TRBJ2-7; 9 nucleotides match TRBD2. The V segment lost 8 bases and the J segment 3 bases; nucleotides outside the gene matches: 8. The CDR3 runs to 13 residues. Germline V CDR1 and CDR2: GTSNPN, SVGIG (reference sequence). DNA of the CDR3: TGTGCCGTGGAAGATAGCGGGAGCTACGAGCAGTACTTC. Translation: CAVEDSGSYEQYF.

CDR3 protein: CSAGVAETQYF. DNA for the CDR3: TGCAGCGCAGGGGTTGCAGAGACCCAGTACTTC. The chain uses TRBV20-1 and TRBJ2-5; possible D gene TRBD1, 6 bases. This CDR3 has 11 residues. Germline V gives CDR1 DFQATT, CDR2 SNEGSKA (reference sequence).

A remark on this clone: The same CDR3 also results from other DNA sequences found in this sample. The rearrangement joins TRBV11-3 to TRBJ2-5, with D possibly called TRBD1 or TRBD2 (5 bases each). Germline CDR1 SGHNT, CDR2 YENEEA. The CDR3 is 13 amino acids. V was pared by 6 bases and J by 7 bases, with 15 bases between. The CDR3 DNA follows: TGTGCCAGCAGTTTGGGACCAAAGGGGACCCAGTACTTC. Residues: CASSLGPKGTQYF.

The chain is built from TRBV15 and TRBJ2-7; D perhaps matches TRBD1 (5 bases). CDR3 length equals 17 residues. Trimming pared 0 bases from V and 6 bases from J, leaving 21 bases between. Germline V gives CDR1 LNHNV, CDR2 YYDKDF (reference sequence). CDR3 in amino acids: CATSRDRAGLTSTEQYF. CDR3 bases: TGTGCCACCAGCAGAGATCGTGCAGGGCTGACCTCGACCGAGCAGTACTTC.

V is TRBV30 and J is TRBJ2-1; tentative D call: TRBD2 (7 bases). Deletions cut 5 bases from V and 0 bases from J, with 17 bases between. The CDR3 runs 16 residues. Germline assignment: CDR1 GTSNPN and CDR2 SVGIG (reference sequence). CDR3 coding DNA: TGTGCCTGGGCCTTCGGGGGGCCCAGCTCCTACAATGAGCAGTTCTTC. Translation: CAWAFGGPSSYNEQFF.

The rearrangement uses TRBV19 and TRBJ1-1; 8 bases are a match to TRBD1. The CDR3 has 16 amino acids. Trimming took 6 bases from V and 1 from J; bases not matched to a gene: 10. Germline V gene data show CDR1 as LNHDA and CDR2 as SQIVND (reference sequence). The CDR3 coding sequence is TGTGCCAGTAGCAGACTCCCGGGACAGGAGAACACTGAAGCTTTCTTT. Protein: CASSRLPGQENTEAFF.

The CDR3 DNA reads as TGTGCCAGCAGTCCCGGACTAGCGGGAGGGCCAACCTACGAGCAGTACTTC. It translates to CASSPGLAGGPTYEQYF. V usage is TRBV7-6 and J usage is TRBJ2-7, with 15 nucleotides matching TRBD2. The CDR3 is 17 residues long. Losses at the gene ends were 6 bases for V and 2 bases for J; bases not matched to a gene: 8. Germline V CDR1 and CDR2: SGHVS, FNYEAQ.

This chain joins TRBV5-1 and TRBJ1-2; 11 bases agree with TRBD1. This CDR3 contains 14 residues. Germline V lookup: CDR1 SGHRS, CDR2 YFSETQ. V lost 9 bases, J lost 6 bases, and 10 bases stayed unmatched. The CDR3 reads CATKGQGASDGYTF. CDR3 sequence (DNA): TGCGCCACCAAAGGACAGGGGGCGTCGGATGGCTACACCTTC.

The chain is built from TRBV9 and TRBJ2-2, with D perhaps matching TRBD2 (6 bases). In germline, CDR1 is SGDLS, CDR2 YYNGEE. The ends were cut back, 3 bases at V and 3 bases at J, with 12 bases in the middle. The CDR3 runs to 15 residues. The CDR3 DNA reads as TGTGCCAGCAGCGGCGACCGGGACTACACCGGGGAGCTGTTTTTT. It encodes CASSGDRDYTGELFF.

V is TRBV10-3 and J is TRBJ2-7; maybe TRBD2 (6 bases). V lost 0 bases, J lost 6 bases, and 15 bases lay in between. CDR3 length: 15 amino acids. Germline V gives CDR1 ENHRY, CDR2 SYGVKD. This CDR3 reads CAISESRGRLGEQYF. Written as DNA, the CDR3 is TGTGCCATCAGTGAGTCGAGAGGGAGGTTGGGCGAGCAGTACTTC.

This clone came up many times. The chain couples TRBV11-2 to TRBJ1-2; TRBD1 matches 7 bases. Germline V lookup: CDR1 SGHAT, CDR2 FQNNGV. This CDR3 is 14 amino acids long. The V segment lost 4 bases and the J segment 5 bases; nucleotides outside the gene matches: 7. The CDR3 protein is CASSSQGGWYGYTF. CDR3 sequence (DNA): TGTGCCAGCAGCTCGCAGGGGGGATGGTATGGCTACACCTTC.

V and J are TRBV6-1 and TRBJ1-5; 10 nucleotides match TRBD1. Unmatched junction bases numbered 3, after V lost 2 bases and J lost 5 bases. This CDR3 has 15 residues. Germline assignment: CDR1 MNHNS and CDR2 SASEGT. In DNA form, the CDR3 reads TGTGCCAGCAGTGAACTAGGGACAGGGGATCAGCCCCAGCATTTT. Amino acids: CASSELGTGDQPQHF.

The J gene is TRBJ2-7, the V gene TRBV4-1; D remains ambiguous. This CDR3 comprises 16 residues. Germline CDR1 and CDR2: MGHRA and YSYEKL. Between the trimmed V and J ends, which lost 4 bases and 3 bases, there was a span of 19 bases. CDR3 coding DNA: TGCGCCAGCAGCCTATCCCCGGGCCCAGGTGGCTACGAGCAGTACTTC. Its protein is CASSLSPGPGGYEQYF.

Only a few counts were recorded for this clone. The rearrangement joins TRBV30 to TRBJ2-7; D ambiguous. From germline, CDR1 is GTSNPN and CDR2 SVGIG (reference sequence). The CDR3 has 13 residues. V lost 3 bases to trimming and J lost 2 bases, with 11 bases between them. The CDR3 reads CAWRHAPAYEQYF. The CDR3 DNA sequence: TGTGCCTGGAGGCACGCACCAGCCTACGAGCAGTACTTC.

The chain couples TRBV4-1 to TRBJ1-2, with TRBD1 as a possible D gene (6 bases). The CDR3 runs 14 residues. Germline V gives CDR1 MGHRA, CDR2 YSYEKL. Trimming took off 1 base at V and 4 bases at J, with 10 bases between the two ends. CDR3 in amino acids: CASSQAGQSYGYTF. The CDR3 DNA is TGCGCCAGCAGCCAAGCGGGACAAAGCTATGGCTACACCTTC.

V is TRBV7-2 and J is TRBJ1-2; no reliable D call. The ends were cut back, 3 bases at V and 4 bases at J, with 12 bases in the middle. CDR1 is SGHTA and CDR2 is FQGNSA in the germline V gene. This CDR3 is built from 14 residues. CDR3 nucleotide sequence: TGTGCCAGCAGCTTTGCGTCGGGGAGCTATGGCTACACCTTC. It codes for CASSFASGSYGYTF.

CDR3 amino acids: CASSFSGGAFGYTF. CDR3 nucleotide sequence: TGTGCCAGCAGTTTCTCAGGGGGCGCGTTTGGCTACACCTTC. The J gene is TRBJ1-2, the V gene TRBV6-5; TRBD1 matches at 8 bases. V shed 4 bases, J shed 7 bases, and the junction held 8 bases outside the gene matches. CDR3 size: 14 residues. The germline gives CDR1 MNHEY, CDR2 SVGAGI.